These 21 T cell receptor beta chains share one sample of origin, sequenced in a study of PD-L1 blockade in urothelial cancer. Clones were sequenced by immunoSEQ multiplex PCR, and TCRdb holds only the in-frame ones, with some missing. The table includes more than 75,000 clones, 84% detected once. Sample time point: pretreatment peripheral blood. The sample was PBMCs, taken around atezolizumab (anti-PD-L1) treatment. Receptor source: a man between 60 and 70 years old with urothelial cancer.

V usage is TRBV10-1 and J usage is TRBJ2-3, with 7 bases matching TRBD2. This CDR3 region has 15 residues. V lost 4 bases to trimming and J lost 0 bases; unmatched junction nucleotides: 4. Germline values: CDR1 WNHNN, CDR2 SYGVQD (reference sequence). Here the CDR3 reads CASSASRGSTDTQYF. In nucleotides, the CDR3 is TGCGCCAGCAGTGCCTCGCGGGGGAGCACAGATACGCAGTATTTT.

This chain connects TRBV6-5 to TRBJ1-1; D is ambiguous. Germline V gene data show CDR1 as MNHEY and CDR2 as SVGAGI. This CDR3 has 15 amino acids. V was trimmed by 5 bases and J by 5 bases, leaving 18 bases between them. The CDR3 nucleotides are TGTGCCAGCAGTCCTAGGAAGAGAGGTAAGACTGAAGCTTTCTTT. As protein: CASSPRKRGKTEAFF.

The rearrangement links TRBV7-9 to TRBJ2-5; maybe TRBD2 (6 bases). CDR1 is SEHNR and CDR2 is FQNEAQ in the germline V gene (reference sequence). V shed 2 bases and J shed 3 bases, with 13 bases lying between them. This CDR3 comprises 15 residues. The chain's CDR3 is CASSLSGRGKETQYF. The CDR3 DNA follows: TGTGCCAGCAGCTTATCAGGGCGGGGAAAAGAGACCCAGTACTTC.

In its sample, this clone was seen a few times. J is TRBJ1-1 and V is TRBV5-6; D uncertain. CDR3 length: 12 residues. The germline V gene encodes CDR1 SGHDT and CDR2 YYEEEE. V lost 1 base and J lost 4, with 5 bases in between. This CDR3 is CASSLKSTEAFF. The CDR3, as DNA: TGTGCCAGCAGCTTGAAGAGCACTGAAGCTTTCTTT.

The CDR3: CATSRVRGRGDEKLFF. CDR3 coding DNA: TGTGCCACCAGCAGAGTTAGGGGGCGTGGGGACGAAAAACTGTTTTTT. V is TRBV15 and J is TRBJ1-4; the match to TRBD1 covers 7 bases. The CDR3 totals 16 residues. Germline V gene lookup returns CDR1 LNHNV and CDR2 YYDKDF (reference sequence). V lost 1 base, J lost 8 bases, and 10 bases stayed unmatched. The variable domain in full, with the rest retrieved from reference TRBV15 and TRBJ1-4, is DAMVIQNPRYQVTQFGKPVTLSCSQTLNHNVMYWYQQKSSQAPKLLFHYYDKDFNNEADTPDNFQSRRPNTSFCFLDIRSPGLGDTAMYLCATSRVRGRGDEKLFFGSGTQLSVL.

The chain is built from TRBV2 and TRBJ2-4; 7 bases agree with TRBD1. This CDR3 contains 15 residues. Germline V gives CDR1 SNHLY, CDR2 FYNNEI. The V segment lost 9 bases and the J segment 2 bases; nucleotides outside the gene matches: 10. The CDR3 sequence is CASFPEGGPKNIQYF. In DNA form, the CDR3 reads TGTGCCAGTTTTCCGGAAGGGGGCCCCAAAAACATTCAGTACTTC.

The V and J genes are TRBV30 and TRBJ2-3, with 11 bases aligning to TRBD2. V gave up 8 bases and J gave up 5 bases; unmatched junction bases: 9. The CDR3 sequence is 14 residues long. Germline V gene sequence: CDR1 GTSNPN, CDR2 SVGIG (reference sequence). CDR3 loop: CAHRLAGGLDTQYF. CDR3 nucleotides: TGTGCCCACCGATTAGCGGGGGGGCTAGATACGCAGTATTTT.

This clone was recorded only once. J is TRBJ1-3 and V is TRBV4-3, with D possibly matching TRBD1 (6 bases). This CDR3 contains 16 residues. The germline CDR1 and CDR2 sequences are LGHNA and YSLEER. Trimming left V 1 base short and J 2 bases short, with 12 bases between. CDR3 DNA sequence: TGCGCCAGCAGCCAAGCCGTTACAGGGACTGGAAACACCATATATTTT. Translated: CASSQAVTGTGNTIYF.

The chain recombines TRBV19 with TRBJ2-6, with 11 nucleotides matching TRBD1. CDR3 length: 17 amino acids. With V trimmed by 7 bases and J by 2 bases, 7 bases remained unmatched. Germline lookup yields CDR1 LNHDA and CDR2 SQIVND (reference sequence). The chain's CDR3 is CASTGWTGGAGANVLTF. CDR3 in DNA: TGTGCCAGTACTGGTTGGACAGGGGGCGCTGGGGCCAACGTCCTGACTTTC.

As regards this clone: The junction shows a germline mismatch at one end, possibly a read error. In the same sample, other DNA sequences code for this CDR3. The CDR3 protein is CASQTGPNTGELFF. Written as DNA, the CDR3 is TGCGCCAGTCAGACAGGGCCGAATACCGGGGAGCTGTTTTTT. The chain links TRBV5-1 to TRBJ2-2; 7 nucleotides agree with TRBD1. Germline V lookup: CDR1 SGHRS, CDR2 YFSETQ. There are 14 residues in the CDR3. The variable domain in full, with the rest retrieved from reference TRBV5-1 and TRBJ2-2, is KAGVTQTPRYLIKTRGQQVTLSCSPISGHRSVSWYQQTPGQGLQFLFEYFSETQRNKGNFPGRFSGRQFSNSRSEMNVSTLELGDSALYLCASQTGPNTGELFFGEGSRLTVL.

This clone was recorded a few times. V usage is TRBV9 and J usage is TRBJ2-6; 9 bases match TRBD1. J lost 2 bases, V lost 3 bases, and 6 bases had no gene match. Germline lookup yields CDR1 SGDLS and CDR2 YYNGEE. The CDR3 length is 17 residues. The CDR3 protein is CASSAGTGNAGANVLTF. The CDR3 DNA is TGTGCCAGCAGCGCCGGGACAGGGAACGCTGGGGCCAACGTCCTGACTTTC.

The CDR3 spells CASSPDRSELNTEAFF. In nucleotides, the CDR3 is TGTGCCAGCAGTCCAGACAGGTCGGAACTGAACACTGAAGCTTTCTTT. This chain joins TRBV6-6 and TRBJ1-1, with D tentatively TRBD1 (6 bases). The germline V and J ends were trimmed by 5 bases and 0 bases, with 16 bases remaining between them. Germline CDR1 MNHNY, CDR2 SVGAGI (reference sequence). The CDR3 runs to 16 residues.

This chain uses TRBV25-1 with TRBJ2-5; 13 positions match TRBD2. The CDR3 totals 16 residues. Germline V gives CDR1 MGHDK, CDR2 SYGVNS. With V trimmed by 8 bases and J by 4 bases, 10 bases remained unmatched. The CDR3 nucleotides are TGTGCCAGCTCGCCGAGACTAGCGGGAGGTGTAGAGACCCAGTACTTC. It is translated as CASSPRLAGGVETQYF.

The V and J genes are TRBV30 and TRBJ2-3; D not resolved. The CDR3 spans 16 residues. The ends were cut back, 3 bases at V and 1 base at J, with 17 bases in the middle. Per the germline V gene, CDR1 is GTSNPN and CDR2 is SVGIG (reference sequence). The CDR3 nucleotides are TGTGCCTGGAGGGTTCCCACGAAGCCCCGCACAGATACGCAGTATTTT. Its translation is CAWRVPTKPRTDTQYF.

The genes are TRBV27 and TRBJ1-3; D is perhaps TRBD1 (6 bases). V was trimmed by 11 bases and J by 4 bases, leaving 18 bases between them. Per the germline V gene, CDR1 is MNHEY and CDR2 is SMNVEV (reference sequence). The CDR3 runs to 14 residues. CDR3 in amino acids: CASKGVSGGNTIYF. Written as DNA, the CDR3 is TGTGCCTCAAAGGGGGTCTCGGGAGGAAACACCATATATTTT.

On this clone: An end of the junction does not agree with germline; a read error may underlie this. The same CDR3 can be traced to other DNA sequences in this sample. The gene calls are TRBV2 and TRBJ2-5; perhaps TRBD2 as D (7 bases). The V gene's germline CDR1 is SNHLY and CDR2 FYNNEI. The CDR3 sequence is 14 residues long. DNA of the CDR3: TGTGCCAGCAGTGAGAGGGGGGGAAGGGAGACCCAATACTTC. Amino acid sequence: CASSERGGRETQYF.

This chain joins TRBV5-6 and TRBJ2-7; D call uncertain. Trimming pared 0 bases from V and 1 base from J, leaving 8 bases between. This CDR3 has 14 residues. Germline-derived CDR1 and CDR2 are SGHDT and YYEEEE. The CDR3 bases are TGTGCCAGCAGCTTGGCCCCCAGTTCCTACGAGCAGTACTTC. Translation: CASSLAPSSYEQYF. Variable domain in full (rest from reference TRBV5-6 and TRBJ2-7): DAGVTQSPTHLIKTRGQQVTLRCSPKSGHDTVSWYQQALGQGPQFIFQYYEEEERQRGNFPDRFSGHQFPNYSSELNVNALLLGDSALYLCASSLAPSSYEQYFGPGTRLTVT.

The chain has TRBV7-3 and TRBJ2-1; 11 nucleotides line up with TRBD2. The CDR3 sequence is 17 residues long. Germline V gives CDR1 SGHTA, CDR2 FQGTGA. The trim removed 3 bases at V and 10 bases at J, leaving 14 bases unmatched. The CDR3 DNA reads TGTGCCAGCAGCTTGGCGCCGACTAGCGGGGTTTCACAGGAGCAGTTCTTC. This gives the protein CASSLAPTSGVSQEQFF. Together with reference TRBV7-3 and TRBJ2-1, the CDR3 gives the full variable domain: GAGVSQTPSNKVTEKGKYVELRCDPISGHTALYWYRQSLGQGPEFLIYFQGTGAADDSGLPNDRFFAVRPEGSVSTLKIQRTERGDSAVYLCASSLAPTSGVSQEQFFGPGTRLTVL.

The chain joins TRBV5-4 to TRBJ1-6; D possibly corresponds to TRBD1 (5 bases). Germline CDR1 reads SGHNT; CDR2 reads YYREEE (reference sequence). Trimming removed 0 bases at V and 6 bases at J, with 7 bases between. The CDR3 consists of 14 residues. The CDR3 DNA follows: TGTGCCAGCAGCTTGGGGGGGGTTAATTCACCCCTCCACTTT. Translation: CASSLGGVNSPLHF.

The chain combines TRBV20-1 with TRBJ1-1; D not certain. This CDR3 has 10 amino acids. CDR1 and CDR2 from the germline V gene are DFQATT and SNEGSKA (reference sequence). CDR3 coding DNA: TGCTCTCCCCCGAACACTGAAGCTTTCTTT. Translating gives CSPPNTEAFF.

This sequence joins TRBV5-1 and TRBJ2-1; 13 positions match TRBD2. Germline-derived CDR1 and CDR2 are SGHRS and YFSETQ. The CDR3 is made up of 18 amino acids. V shed 4 bases and J 2 bases; nucleotides not matched to a gene: 9. The CDR3 coding sequence is TGCGCCAGCAGCGCGGGACTAGCGGGGTGGATGACCTACAATGAGCAGTTCTTC. Its protein product is CASSAGLAGWMTYNEQFF. The entire variable domain, with the rest obtained from reference TRBV5-1 and TRBJ2-1, is as follows: KAGVTQTPRYLIKTRGQQVTLSCSPISGHRSVSWYQQTPGQGLQFLFEYFSETQRNKGNFPGRFSGRQFSNSRSEMNVSTLELGDSALYLCASSAGLAGWMTYNEQFFGPGTRLTVL.